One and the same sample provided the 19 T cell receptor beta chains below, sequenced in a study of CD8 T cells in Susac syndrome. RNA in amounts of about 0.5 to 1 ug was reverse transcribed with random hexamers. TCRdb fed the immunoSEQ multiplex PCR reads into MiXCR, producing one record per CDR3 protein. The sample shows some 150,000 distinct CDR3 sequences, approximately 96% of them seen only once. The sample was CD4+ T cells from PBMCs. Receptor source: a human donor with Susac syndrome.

CDR3 amino acids: CSARPTRFGHQETQYF. CDR3 in DNA: TGCAGTGCTAGACCCACTAGGTTTGGGCATCAAGAGACCCAGTACTTC. The chain combines TRBV20-1 with TRBJ2-5, with a weak D call TRBD2 (5 bases). This CDR3 contains 16 residues. V was shortened by 2 bases and J by 2 bases, with 18 bases between the two germline ends. CDR1 and CDR2 (germline): DFQATT, SNEGSKA (reference sequence).

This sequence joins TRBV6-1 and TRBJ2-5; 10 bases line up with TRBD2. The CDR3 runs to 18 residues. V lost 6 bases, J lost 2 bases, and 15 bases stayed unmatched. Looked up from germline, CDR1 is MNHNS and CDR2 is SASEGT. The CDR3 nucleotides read TGTGCCAGCAGCACGTCGGGGCTAGCGGGGGTCTTACAAGAGACCCAGTACTTC. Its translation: CASSTSGLAGVLQETQYF.

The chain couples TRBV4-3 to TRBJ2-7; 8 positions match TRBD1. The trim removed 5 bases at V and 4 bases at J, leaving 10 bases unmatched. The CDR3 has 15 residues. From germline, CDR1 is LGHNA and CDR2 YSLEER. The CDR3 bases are TGCGCCAGCAGCTACTCCGGGACAGGAGGATACGAGCAGTACTTC. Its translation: CASSYSGTGGYEQYF.

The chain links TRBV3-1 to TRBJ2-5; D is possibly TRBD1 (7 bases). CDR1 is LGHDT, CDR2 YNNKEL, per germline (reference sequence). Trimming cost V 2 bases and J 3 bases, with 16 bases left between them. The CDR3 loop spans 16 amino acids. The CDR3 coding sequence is TGTGCCAGCAGCCAAAGCTCCGACAGGGAGGAAGAGACCCAGTACTTC. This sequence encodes CASSQSSDREEETQYF.

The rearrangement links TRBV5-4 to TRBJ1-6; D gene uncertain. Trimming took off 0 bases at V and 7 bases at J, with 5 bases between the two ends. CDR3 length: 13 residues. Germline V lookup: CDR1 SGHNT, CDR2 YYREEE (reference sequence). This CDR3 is CASSLDPNSPLHF. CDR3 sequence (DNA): TGTGCCAGCAGCTTGGACCCAAATTCACCCCTCCACTTT.

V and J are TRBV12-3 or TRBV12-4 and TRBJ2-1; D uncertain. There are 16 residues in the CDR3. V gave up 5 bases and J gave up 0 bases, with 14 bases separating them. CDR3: CASSLSDPLSYNEQFF. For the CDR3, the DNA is TGTGCCAGCAGTCTCAGTGACCCACTCTCCTACAATGAGCAGTTCTTC.

The CDR3 region has the DNA TGTGCCAGCAGTGAAAATGGGGCGGGGAACTCCCAGCCCCAGCATTTT. Protein sequence: CASSENGAGNSQPQHF. The rearrangement uses TRBV2 and TRBJ1-5; D perhaps matches TRBD1 (5 bases). The V end lost 2 bases, the J end lost 7 bases, and 18 bases lay between the germline ends. This CDR3 contains 16 residues. Germline V CDR1 and CDR2: SNHLY, FYNNEI.

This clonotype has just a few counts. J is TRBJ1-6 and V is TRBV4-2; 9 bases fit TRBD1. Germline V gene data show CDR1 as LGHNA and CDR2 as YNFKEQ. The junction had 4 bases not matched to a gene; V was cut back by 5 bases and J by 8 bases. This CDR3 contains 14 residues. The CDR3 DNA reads TGTGCCAGCAGCAGGAGGACAGGGGATTCACCCCTCCACTTT. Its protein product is CASSRRTGDSPLHF.

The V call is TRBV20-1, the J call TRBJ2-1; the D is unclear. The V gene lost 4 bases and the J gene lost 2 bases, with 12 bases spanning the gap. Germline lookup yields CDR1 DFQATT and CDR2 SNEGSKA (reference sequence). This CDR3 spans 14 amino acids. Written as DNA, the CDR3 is TGCAGTGCTATCCCGCAGGTTACCTACAATGAGCAGTTCTTC. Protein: CSAIPQVTYNEQFF.

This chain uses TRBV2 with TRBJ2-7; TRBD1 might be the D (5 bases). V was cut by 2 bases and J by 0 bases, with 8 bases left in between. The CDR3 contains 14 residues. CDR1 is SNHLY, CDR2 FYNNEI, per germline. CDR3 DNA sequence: TGTGCCAGCAGTGAACAGGGCTTCTCCTACGAGCAGTACTTC. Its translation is CASSEQGFSYEQYF.

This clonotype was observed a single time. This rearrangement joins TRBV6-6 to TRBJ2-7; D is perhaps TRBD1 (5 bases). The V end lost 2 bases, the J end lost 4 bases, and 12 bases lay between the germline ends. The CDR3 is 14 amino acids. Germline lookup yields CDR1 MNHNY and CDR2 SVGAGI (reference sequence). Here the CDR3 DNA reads TGTGCCAGCAGTTACGCCAGGGAAGCGTACGAGCAGTACTTC. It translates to CASSYAREAYEQYF.

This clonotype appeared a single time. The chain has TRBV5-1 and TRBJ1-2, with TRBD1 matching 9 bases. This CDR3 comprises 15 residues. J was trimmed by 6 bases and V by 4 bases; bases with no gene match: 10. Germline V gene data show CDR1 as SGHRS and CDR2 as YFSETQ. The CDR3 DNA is TGCGCCAGCAGCCGGGGGACAGGGATTTTTGATGGCTACACCTTC. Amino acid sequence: CASSRGTGIFDGYTF.

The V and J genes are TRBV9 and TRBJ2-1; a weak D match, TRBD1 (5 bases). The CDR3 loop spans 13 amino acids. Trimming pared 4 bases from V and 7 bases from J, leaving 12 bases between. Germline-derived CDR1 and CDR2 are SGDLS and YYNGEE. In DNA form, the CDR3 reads TGTGCCAGCAGCACCCGACAGTTGAATGAGCAGTTCTTC. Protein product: CASSTRQLNEQFF.

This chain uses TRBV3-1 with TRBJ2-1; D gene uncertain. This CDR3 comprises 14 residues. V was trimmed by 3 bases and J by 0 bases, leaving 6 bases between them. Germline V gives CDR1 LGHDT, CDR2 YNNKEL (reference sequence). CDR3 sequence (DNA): TGTGCCAGCAGCCACAGAAACTCCTACAATGAGCAGTTCTTC. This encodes CASSHRNSYNEQFF.

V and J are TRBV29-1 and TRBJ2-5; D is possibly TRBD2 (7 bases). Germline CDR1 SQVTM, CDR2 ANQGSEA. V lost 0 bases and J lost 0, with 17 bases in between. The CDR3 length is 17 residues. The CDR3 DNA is TGCAGCGTTGAAGAGGCTGGGGGGGCGACGTACCAAGAGACCCAGTACTTC. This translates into CSVEEAGGATYQETQYF.

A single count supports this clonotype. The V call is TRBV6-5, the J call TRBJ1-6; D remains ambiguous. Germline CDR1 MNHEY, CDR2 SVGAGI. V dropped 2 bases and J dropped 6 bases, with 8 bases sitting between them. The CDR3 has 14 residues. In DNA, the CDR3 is TGTGCCAGCAGTTACCTAACGAGTAATTCACCCCTCCACTTT. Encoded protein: CASSYLTSNSPLHF.

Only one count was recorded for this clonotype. This CDR3 reads CASSLGQGYYNEQFF. The CDR3 nucleotides are TGTGCCAGCAGCTTAGGGCAGGGTTATTACAATGAGCAGTTCTTC. This chain links TRBV11-2 with TRBJ2-1, with D possibly being TRBD1 (5 bases). V lost 1 base to trimming and J lost 4 bases, with 11 bases between them. The CDR3 totals 15 residues. CDR1 SGHAT and CDR2 FQNNGV come from the germline V gene.

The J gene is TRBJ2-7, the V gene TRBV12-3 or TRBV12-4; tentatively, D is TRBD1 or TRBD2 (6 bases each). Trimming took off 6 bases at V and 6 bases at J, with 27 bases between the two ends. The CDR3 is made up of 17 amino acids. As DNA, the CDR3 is TGTGCCAGCAGCTCACGGTGGGGGGCGAATCTAGGCGGCGAGCAGTACTTC. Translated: CASSSRWGANLGGEQYF.

The CDR3: CASSESPTGADSPLHF. DNA for the CDR3: TGTGCCAGCAGTGAATCTCCGACAGGTGCGGATTCACCCCTCCACTTT. The chain carries TRBV25-1 and TRBJ1-6, with a tentative D call TRBD1 (6 bases). The germline CDR1 and CDR2 sequences are MGHDK and SYGVNS. V dropped 1 base and J dropped 8 bases, with 15 bases sitting between them. The CDR3 has 16 amino acids.